This T cell receptor beta chain was captured in a study of cytomegalovirus exposure and HLA in healthy donors. Study as a whole: Researchers previously reported finding 117 million unique TCR beta sequences from about 170 million T cells. Drawn from HLA-typed donors, approximately 85 million unique TCRs were held in an early data release.

Per the germline V gene, CDR1 is SGHTA and CDR2 is FQGNSA. The CDR3 sequence is 14 residues long. V lost 5 bases to trimming and J lost 3 bases; unmatched junction nucleotides: 4. The PCR had 60 Vbeta and 13 Jbeta primers. Sequencing used immunoSEQ multiplex PCR; TCRdb keeps in-frame clones, though not all of them. The sample shows 150,000 or so clones, 60% to 85% of them seen only once. Study-level findings and limits: Apart from CMV serostatus, no immune exposure information was available. The investigators catalogued 164 TCR beta chains as cytomegalovirus-associated.

A note on this clone: Its antigen remains unknown.

Sequenced input: PBMCs. The TCR originated in a middle-aged man in good health and CMV-seropositive. V gene TRBV7-2 combines with J gene TRBJ1-5; the match to TRBD1 covers 7 bases. CDR3 amino acids: CASSRTGNNQPQHF. CDR3 in DNA: TGTGCCAGCAGCCGGACAGGAAACAATCAGCCCCAGCATTTT.